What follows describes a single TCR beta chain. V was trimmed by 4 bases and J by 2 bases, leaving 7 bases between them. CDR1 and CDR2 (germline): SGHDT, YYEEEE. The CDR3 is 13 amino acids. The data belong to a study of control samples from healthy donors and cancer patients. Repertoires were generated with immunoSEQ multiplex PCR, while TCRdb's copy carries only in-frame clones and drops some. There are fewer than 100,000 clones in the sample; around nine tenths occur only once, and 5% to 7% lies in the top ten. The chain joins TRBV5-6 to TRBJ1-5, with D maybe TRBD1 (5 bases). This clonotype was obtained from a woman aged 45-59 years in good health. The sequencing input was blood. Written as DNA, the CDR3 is TGTGCCAGCAGCGGGGGTGGCAATCAGCCCCAGCATTTT. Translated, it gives CASSGGGNQPQHF.